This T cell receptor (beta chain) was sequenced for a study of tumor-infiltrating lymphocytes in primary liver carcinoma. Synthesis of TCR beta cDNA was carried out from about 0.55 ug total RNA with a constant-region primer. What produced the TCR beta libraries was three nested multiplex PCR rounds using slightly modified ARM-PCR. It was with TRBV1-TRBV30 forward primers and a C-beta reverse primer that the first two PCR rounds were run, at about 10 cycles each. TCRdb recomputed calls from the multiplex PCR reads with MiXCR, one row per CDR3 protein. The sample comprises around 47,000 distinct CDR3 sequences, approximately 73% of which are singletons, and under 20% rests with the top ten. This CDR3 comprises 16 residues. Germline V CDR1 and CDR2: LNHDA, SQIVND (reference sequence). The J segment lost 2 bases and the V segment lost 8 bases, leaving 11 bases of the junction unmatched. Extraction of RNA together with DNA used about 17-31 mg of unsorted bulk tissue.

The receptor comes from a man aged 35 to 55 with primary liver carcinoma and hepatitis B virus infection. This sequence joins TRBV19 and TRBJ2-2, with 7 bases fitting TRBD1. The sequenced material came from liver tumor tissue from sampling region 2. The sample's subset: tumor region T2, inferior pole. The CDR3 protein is CASFPDRSINTGELFF. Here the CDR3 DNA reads TGTGCCAGTTTCCCGGACAGGAGCATCAACACCGGGGAGCTGTTTTTT. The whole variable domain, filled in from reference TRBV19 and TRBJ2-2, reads DGGITQSPKYLFRKEGQNVTLSCEQNLNHDAMYWYRQDPGQGLRLIYYSQIVNDFQKGDIAEGYSVSREKKESFPLTVTSAQKNPTAFYLCASFPDRSINTGELFFGEGSRLTVL.